This TCR beta chain is from a study of T cell changes during pregnancy in multiple sclerosis. Assay used: immunoSEQ multiplex PCR; TCRdb lists only in-frame clones, some missing. The sample includes 70,000 to 80,000 clones, approximately 86% seen only once; the top ten take approximately 3.3%. Source: peripheral blood, taken before pregnancy. This clonotype was sampled from a female donor with multiple sclerosis, enrolled in a pregnancy study.

In DNA form, the CDR3 reads TGTGCCAGTAGTATTTCGGCCGCAGCGGCCTACGAGCAGTACTTC. It translates to CASSISAAAAYEQYF. This chain joins TRBV19 and TRBJ2-7; D may be TRBD2 (5 bases). Deletions cut 3 bases from V and 2 bases from J, with 14 bases between. The CDR3 runs 15 residues. CDR1 is LNHDA and CDR2 is SQIVND in the germline V gene (reference sequence).